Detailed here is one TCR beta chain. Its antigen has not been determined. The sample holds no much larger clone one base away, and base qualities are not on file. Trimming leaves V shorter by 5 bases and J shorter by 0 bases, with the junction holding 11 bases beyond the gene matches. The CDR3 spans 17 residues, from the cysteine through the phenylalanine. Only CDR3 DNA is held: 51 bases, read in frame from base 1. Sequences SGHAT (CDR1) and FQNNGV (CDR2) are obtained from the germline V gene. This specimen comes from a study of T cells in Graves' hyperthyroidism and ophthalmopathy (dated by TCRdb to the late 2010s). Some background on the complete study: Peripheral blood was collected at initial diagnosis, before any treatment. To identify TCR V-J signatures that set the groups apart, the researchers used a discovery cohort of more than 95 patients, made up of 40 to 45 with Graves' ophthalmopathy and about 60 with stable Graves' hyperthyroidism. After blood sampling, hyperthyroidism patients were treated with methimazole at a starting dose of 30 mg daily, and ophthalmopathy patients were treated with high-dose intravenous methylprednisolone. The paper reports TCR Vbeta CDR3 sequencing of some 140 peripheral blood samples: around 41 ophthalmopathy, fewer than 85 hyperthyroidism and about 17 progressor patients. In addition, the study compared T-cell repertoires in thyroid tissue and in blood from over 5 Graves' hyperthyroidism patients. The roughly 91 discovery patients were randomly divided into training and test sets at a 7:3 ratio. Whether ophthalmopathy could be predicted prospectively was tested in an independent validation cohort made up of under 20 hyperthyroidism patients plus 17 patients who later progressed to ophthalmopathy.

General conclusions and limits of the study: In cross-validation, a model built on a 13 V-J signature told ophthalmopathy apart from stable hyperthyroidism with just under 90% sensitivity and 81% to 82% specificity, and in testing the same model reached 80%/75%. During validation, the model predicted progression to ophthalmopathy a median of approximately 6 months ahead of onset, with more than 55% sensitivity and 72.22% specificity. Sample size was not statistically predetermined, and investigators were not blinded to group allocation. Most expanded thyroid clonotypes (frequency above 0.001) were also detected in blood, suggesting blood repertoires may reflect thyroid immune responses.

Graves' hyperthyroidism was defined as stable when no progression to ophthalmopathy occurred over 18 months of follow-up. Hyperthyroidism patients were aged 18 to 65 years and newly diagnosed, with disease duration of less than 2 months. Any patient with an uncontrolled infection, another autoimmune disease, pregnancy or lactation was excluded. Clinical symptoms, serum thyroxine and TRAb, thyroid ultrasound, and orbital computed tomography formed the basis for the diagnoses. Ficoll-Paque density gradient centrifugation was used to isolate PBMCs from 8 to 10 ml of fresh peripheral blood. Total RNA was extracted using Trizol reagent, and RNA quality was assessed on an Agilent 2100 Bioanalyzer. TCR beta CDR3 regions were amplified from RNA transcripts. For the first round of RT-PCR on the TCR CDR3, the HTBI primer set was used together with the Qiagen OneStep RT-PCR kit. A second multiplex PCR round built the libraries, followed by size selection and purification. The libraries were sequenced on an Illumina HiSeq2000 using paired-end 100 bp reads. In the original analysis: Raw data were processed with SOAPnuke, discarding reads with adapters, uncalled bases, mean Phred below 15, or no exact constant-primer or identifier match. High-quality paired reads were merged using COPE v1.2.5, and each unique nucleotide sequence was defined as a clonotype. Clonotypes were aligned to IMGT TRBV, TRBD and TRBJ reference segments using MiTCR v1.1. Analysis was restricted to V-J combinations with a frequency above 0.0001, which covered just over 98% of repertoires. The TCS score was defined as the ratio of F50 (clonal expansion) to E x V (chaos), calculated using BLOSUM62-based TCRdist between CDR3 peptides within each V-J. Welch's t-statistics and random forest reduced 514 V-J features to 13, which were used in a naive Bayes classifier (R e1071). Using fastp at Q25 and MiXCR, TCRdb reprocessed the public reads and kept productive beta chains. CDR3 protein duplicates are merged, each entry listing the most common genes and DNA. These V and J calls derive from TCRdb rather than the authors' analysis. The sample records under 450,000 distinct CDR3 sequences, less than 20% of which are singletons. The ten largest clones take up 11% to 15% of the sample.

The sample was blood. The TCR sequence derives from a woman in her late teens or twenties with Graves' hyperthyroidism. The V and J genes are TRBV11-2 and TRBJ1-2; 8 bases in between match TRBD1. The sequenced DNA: TGTGCCAGCAGCCCAAGCCTCGGGACAGGCTCTAACTATGGCTACACCTTC. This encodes CASSPSLGTGSNYGYTF. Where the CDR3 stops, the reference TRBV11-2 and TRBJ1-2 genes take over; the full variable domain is EAGVAQSPRYKIIEKRQSVAFWCNPISGHATLYWYQQILGQGPKLLIQFQNNGVVDDSQLPKDRFSAERLKGVDSTLKIQPAKLEDSAVYLCASSPSLGTGSNYGYTFGSGTRLTVV.